This is a list of T cell receptor beta chains from one sample in a study of blood T cell repertoires in COVID-19. The protocol was immunoSEQ multiplex PCR, while the TCRdb copy is restricted to in-frame clones and leaves out a portion. The sample includes about 250,000 clones, around four fifths of them seen just once. Sequenced input: peripheral blood. The receptors shown here come from a woman aged 60-75 years with active or convalescent COVID-19. CDR3s include the opening cysteine and the closing phenylalanine or tryptophan. A D gene is named only where the DNA matches it firmly. The size field is filled for only some rows; it gives once, few, many or a size class.

TRBD2	TRBJ2-1	once	TRBV5-1	TGCGCCAGCAGCTCTTATAGCGGGGTGGTGGATGAGCAGTTCTTC	CASSSYSGVVDEQFF
TRBD1	TRBJ2-3	NA	TRBV5-1	TGCGCCAGCAGCCCATACGGGGGACAGGTCGCAGATACGCAGTATTTT	CASSPYGGQVADTQYF
NA	TRBJ1-5	once	TRBV20-1	TGCAGTGCCCCACTGAGGGGGTCCCAGCATTTT	CSAPLRGSQHF
NA	TRBJ1-2	NA	TRBV2	TGTGCCAGCAGTGGGTTTTCAGTCTCGGGCTACACCTTC	CASSGFSVSGYTF
NA	TRBJ1-4	once	TRBV20-1	TGCAGTGCTAGTGTCCAGGGATTTGAAAAACTGTTTTTT	CSASVQGFEKLFF
NA	TRBJ1-5	NA	TRBV6-5	TGTGCCAGCAGAACAGAGGGGGATAGGCCCCAGCATTTT	CASRTEGDRPQHF
TRBD1	TRBJ2-5	NA	TRBV5-1	TGCGCCAGCAGCATTACAGGGGCCGGTTCAGAGACCCAGTACTTC	CASSITGAGSETQYF
NA	TRBJ2-7	NA	TRBV2	TGTGCCAGCAGGGGGGGGGCAATTCTAGGGTACGGGTACGAGCAGTACTTC	CASRGGAILGYGYEQYF
NA	TRBJ1-1	once	TRBV6-1	TGTGCCAGCAGTGAAGCCTGGAACACTGAAGCTTTCTTT	CASSEAWNTEAFF
NA	TRBJ1-2	NA	TRBV30	TGTGCCTGGAGTGGGGTACAGGGTTTTAACTATGGCTACACCTTC	CAWSGVQGFNYGYTF
NA	TRBJ1-1	NA	TRBV7-2	TGTGCCAGCAGCTTCGCGGAAGGGGGTGAAGCTTTCTTT	CASSFAEGGEAFF
NA	TRBJ2-2	NA	TRBV10-1	TGCGCCAGCGGGGAGGGGGTCGCGAACACCGGGGAGCTGTTTTTT	CASGEGVANTGELFF
NA	TRBJ2-3	once	TRBV7-8	TGTGCCAGCAGCTCCCTAACGGGAAACACAGATACGCAGTATTTT	CASSSLTGNTDTQYF
NA	TRBJ2-5	NA	TRBV7-9	TGTGCCAGCAGCTTAGCTTTGGGGGCCCAAGAGACCCAGTACTTC	CASSLALGAQETQYF
NA	TRBJ1-1	NA	TRBV12-3/TRBV12-4	TGTGCCAGCAGTTTTTCCATGAACACTGAAGCTTTCTTT	CASSFSMNTEAFF
TRBD1	TRBJ2-6	once	TRBV19	TGTGCCAGTAGTACTCAGGGGGTCTCTGGGGCCAACGTCCTGACTTTC	CASSTQGVSGANVLTF
TRBD1	TRBJ1-1	once	TRBV19	TGTGCCAGTAGTATAGATCCAGGGACAGGCCGTGAAGCTTTCTTT	CASSIDPGTGREAFF
TRBD1	TRBJ1-2	NA	TRBV7-9	TGTGCCAGCAGCCGACAGGGAGTCTATGGCTACACCTTC	CASSRQGVYGYTF
TRBD1	TRBJ1-4	NA	TRBV6-5	TGTGCCAGCAGCAAATGGACAGGGGGTTATGAAAAACTGTTTTTT	CASSKWTGGYEKLFF
TRBD2	TRBJ2-1	few	TRBV4-2	TGTGCCAGCAGCCAAGGACTAGCGGGAAGTAAGCAGTTCTTC	CASSQGLAGSKQFF
NA	TRBJ1-5	NA	TRBV27	TGTGCCAGCAGTTCGCAGGCTAATCAGCCCCAGCATTTT	CASSSQANQPQHF
NA	TRBJ2-1	NA	TRBV3-1/TRBV3-2	TGTGCCAGCAGCCAAGGGAATAGCGTCAATGAGCAGTTCTTC	CASSQGNSVNEQFF
NA	TRBJ1-1	NA	TRBV5-8	TGTGCCAGCAGCTTTAGGGGGAGGGGGACTGAAGCTTTCTTT	CASSFRGRGTEAFF
NA	TRBJ1-5	NA	TRBV5-5	TGTGCCAGCAGCCGGGTGGGTAATCAGCCCCAGCATTTT	CASSRVGNQPQHF